The sequence of this T cell receptor (beta chain) was determined in a study of cytomegalovirus exposure and HLA in healthy donors. Overall study results and limits: The investigators catalogued about 170 TCR beta chains as cytomegalovirus-associated. An analysis that was carried out later associated about 17,000 TCR beta sequences with HLA alleles at 0.05 false discovery rate.

The CDR3 contains 13 residues. The V gene's germline CDR1 is SGHDT and CDR2 YYEEEE. V gave up 1 base and J gave up 7 bases, with 8 bases separating them. As to this clone: Its antigen is unknown.

The PCR ran on 60 Vbeta and 13 Jbeta primers. The repertoire was sequenced with immunoSEQ multiplex PCR; TCRdb's copy has only in-frame clones and lacks some. The repertoire holds around 140,000 clones, with 60% to 85% as singletons. The donors gave bone marrow, and they were healthy. The J gene is TRBJ2-2, the V gene TRBV5-6; TRBD1 is a possible D gene (5 bases). This TCR came from a man in his forties or fifties in good health and CMV-seronegative. The specimen was PBMCs. The CDR3 nucleotides are TGTGCCAGCAGCTTGCAGGGAATCGGGGAGCTGTTTTTT. This sequence encodes CASSLQGIGELFF.